The clone carrying this TCR beta chain was counted ten times or more. Its antigen is undetermined. The sample is drawn from a study of T-cell reconstitution after alpha-beta-depleted transplantation in children. Unmatched junction bases numbered 12, after V lost 3 bases and J lost 8 bases. Germline V gene data show CDR1 as MNHEY and CDR2 as SVGEGT. CDR3 length: 16 amino acids. Construction of the TCRbeta library involved unique molecular identifiers. TCRdb re-called the PCR reads with MiXCR, one entry per CDR3 protein. The table includes nearly 200,000 distinct CDR3 sequences, around 5.9% detected once. General study points: Among T cells one year after transplant, newly produced cells accounted for most counts and diversity. At around two months after transplant, the alpha-beta T cells were reportedly derived from several hundred expanded clones that came from non-depleted graft cells. Surviving recipient T cells and thymic progenitors underlay high day-60 TCRbeta diversity in some patients.

This sequence originates from a girl under three years old with combined immunodeficiency, due to receive a stem cell transplant. V usage is TRBV6-2 or TRBV6-3 and J usage is TRBJ2-1; 8 bases agree with TRBD2. The sample was PBMCs, taken before TCRalphabeta/CD19-depleted stem cell transplant. The CDR3 nucleotides are TGTGCCAGCAGTTATGGCGGGACTAGTAGAATCCATGAGCAGTTCTTC. It specifies CASSYGGTSRIHEQFF.